Detailed here is one T cell receptor beta chain. Produced via immunoSEQ multiplex PCR; TCRdb's table is partial and in-frame only. Of 14,000 to 15,000 clones in the sample, 72% were seen once. This entry is derived from a study of T cells after somatic rescue of genetic block. CDR3 length equals 14 residues. CDR1 is MNHEY and CDR2 is SMNVEV in the germline V gene (reference sequence). V was shortened by 3 bases and J by 2 bases, with 9 bases between the two germline ends. The sample was peripheral blood mononuclear cells (PBMCs). The source of this sequence is a boy between 10 and 17 years old. This chain uses TRBV27 with TRBJ2-3; D is perhaps TRBD2 (5 bases). The DNA for the CDR3 is TGTGCCAGCAGTTTTACGGGAATCACAGATACGCAGTATTTT. The encoded protein is CASSFTGITDTQYF.